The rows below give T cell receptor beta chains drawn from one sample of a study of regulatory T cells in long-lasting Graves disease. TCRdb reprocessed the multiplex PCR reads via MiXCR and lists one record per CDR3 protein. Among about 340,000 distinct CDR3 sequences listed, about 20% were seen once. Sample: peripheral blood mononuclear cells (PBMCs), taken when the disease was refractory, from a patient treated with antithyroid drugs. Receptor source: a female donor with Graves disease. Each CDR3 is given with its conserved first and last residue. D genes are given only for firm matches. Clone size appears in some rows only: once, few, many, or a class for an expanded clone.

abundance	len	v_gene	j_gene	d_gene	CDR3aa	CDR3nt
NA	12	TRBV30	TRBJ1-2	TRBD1	CARRYRGYGYTF	TGTGCCCGGAGATACAGGGGTTATGGCTACACTTTC
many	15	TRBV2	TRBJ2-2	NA	CASSVHQRGTGELFF	TGTGCCAGCAGTGTACATCAAAGGGGCACCGGGGAGCTGTTTTTT
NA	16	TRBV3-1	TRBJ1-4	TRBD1	CASSLTGLTTNEKLFF	TGTGCCAGCAGCCTGACAGGGCTAACAACTAATGAAAAACTGTTTTTT
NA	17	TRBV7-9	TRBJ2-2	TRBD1	CASSPPYRGLSTGELFF	TGTGCCAGCAGCCCGCCCTACAGGGGGCTTAGCACCGGGGAGCTGTTTTTT
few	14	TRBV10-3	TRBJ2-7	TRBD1	CAIRAGTGGNEQYF	TGTGCCATCAGAGCCGGGACAGGGGGTAACGAGCAGTACTTC
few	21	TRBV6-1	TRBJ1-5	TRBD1	CASSQNPGQGNFITAYQPQHF	TGTGCCAGCAGCCAGAATCCGGGACAGGGGAATTTTATTACGGCGTATCAGCCCCAGCATTTT
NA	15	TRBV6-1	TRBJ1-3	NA	CASSPWGGTGNTIYF	TGTGCCAGCAGTCCGTGGGGGGGAACTGGAAACACCATATATTTT
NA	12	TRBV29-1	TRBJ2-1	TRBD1	CSVDRADNEQFF	TGCAGCGTAGACAGGGCGGACAATGAGCAGTTCTTC
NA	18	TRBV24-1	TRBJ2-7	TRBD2	CATSDFKPGGSLYYEQYF	TGTGCCACCAGTGATTTCAAACCGGGGGGGAGTCTCTACTACGAGCAGTACTTC
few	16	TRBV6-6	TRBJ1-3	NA	CASSYSGFGSGNTIYF	TGTGCCAGCAGTTACTCGGGTTTCGGCTCTGGAAACACCATATATTTT
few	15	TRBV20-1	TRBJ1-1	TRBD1	CSAVRDRGLNTEAFF	TGCAGTGCTGTCCGGGACAGGGGCCTGAACACTGAAGCTTTCTTT
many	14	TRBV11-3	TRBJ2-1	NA	CASSDGRPWDEQFF	TGTGCCAGCAGCGACGGACGGCCGTGGGATGAGCAGTTCTTC
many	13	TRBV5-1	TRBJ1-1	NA	CASSRALNTEAFF	TGTGCCAGCAGTCGCGCACTGAACACTGAAGCTTTCTTT
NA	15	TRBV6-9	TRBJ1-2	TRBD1	CASSYSGDRLYGYTF	TGTGCCAGCAGTTACTCTGGGGACAGGCTATATGGCTACACCTTC
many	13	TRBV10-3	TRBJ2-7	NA	CAISGRPGDEQYF	TGTGCCATCAGTGGGCGACCAGGGGACGAGCAGTACTTC
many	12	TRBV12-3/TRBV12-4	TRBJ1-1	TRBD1	CASSLEGAKVFF	TGTGCCAGCAGTTTAGAGGGGGCGAAAGTTTTCTTT
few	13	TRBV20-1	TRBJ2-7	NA	CSARGRRSYEQYF	TGCAGTGCTAGAGGGCGTCGTTCCTACGAGCAGTACTTC
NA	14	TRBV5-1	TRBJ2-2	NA	CTSSLAARTGELFF	TGCACCAGCAGCTTGGCGGCTCGCACCGGGGAGCTGTTTTTT
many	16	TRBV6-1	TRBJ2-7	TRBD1	CASMSAWGQENYEQYF	TGTGCCAGCATGTCAGCATGGGGACAGGAGAATTACGAGCAGTACTTC
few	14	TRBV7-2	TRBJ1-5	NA	CASSLAGGTAPQHF	TGTGCCAGCAGCTTAGCGGGGGGCACGGCGCCCCAGCATTTT
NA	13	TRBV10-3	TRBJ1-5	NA	CAISEEGIQPQHF	TGTGCCATCAGTGAGGAGGGTATTCAGCCCCAGCATTTT
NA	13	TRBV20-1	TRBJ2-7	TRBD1	CSALQGVTYEQYF	TGCAGTGCTCTACAGGGGGTCACCTACGAGCAGTACTTC
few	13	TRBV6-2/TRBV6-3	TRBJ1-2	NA	CASSEPGNYGYTF	TGTGCCAGCAGTGAGCCAGGGAACTATGGCTACACCTTC
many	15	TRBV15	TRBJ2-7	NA	CATSTEGQVPYEQYF	TGTGCCACCAGCACCGAGGGGCAGGTCCCCTACGAGCAGTACTTC
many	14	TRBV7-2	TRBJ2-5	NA	CASSISLGQGTQYF	TGTGCCAGCAGCATATCGCTAGGCCAAGGGACCCAGTACTTC
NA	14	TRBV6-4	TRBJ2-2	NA	CASSRTANTGELFF	TGTGCCAGCAGTAGGACCGCGAACACCGGGGAGCTGTTTTTT
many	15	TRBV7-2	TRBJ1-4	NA	CASSYLGLRDEKLFF	TGTGCCAGCAGCTACCTCGGCCTTCGGGATGAAAAACTGTTTTTT
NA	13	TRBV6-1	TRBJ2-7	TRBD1	CASIGTEDYEQYF	TGTGCCAGCATAGGGACAGAGGACTACGAGCAGTACTTC
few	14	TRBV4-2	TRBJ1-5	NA	CASSFAGERQPQHF	TGTGCCAGCAGCTTCGCCGGGGAGCGCCAGCCCCAGCATTTT
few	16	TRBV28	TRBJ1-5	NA	CASSRLGLAPNQPQHF	TGTGCCAGCAGCCGACTCGGACTAGCCCCCAATCAGCCCCAGCATTTT
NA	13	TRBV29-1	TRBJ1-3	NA	CSVETNSGNTIYF	TGCAGCGTTGAAACGAACAGTGGAAACACCATATATTTT
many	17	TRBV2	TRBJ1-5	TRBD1	CASSEGWTGNSNQPQHF	TGTGCCAGCAGTGAAGGGTGGACAGGGAATAGCAATCAGCCCCAGCATTTT
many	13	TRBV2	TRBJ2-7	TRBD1	CAAWDRFSYEQYF	TGTGCCGCTTGGGACAGGTTCTCCTACGAGCAGTACTTC
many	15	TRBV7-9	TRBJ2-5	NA	CASSLRVGSQETQYF	TGTGCCAGCAGCTTAAGGGTGGGCAGCCAAGAGACCCAGTACTTC
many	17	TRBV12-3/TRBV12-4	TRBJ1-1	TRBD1	CASSTPLRDREALEAFF	TGTGCCAGCAGTACCCCTCTCCGGGACAGGGAAGCGCTCGAAGCTTTCTTT
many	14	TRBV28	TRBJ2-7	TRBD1	CASSPRDRAHEQYF	TGTGCCAGCAGTCCAAGGGACAGGGCCCACGAGCAGTACTTC
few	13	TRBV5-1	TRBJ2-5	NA	CASSWGSGETQYF	TGCGCCAGCAGCTGGGGTTCGGGGGAGACCCAGTACTTC
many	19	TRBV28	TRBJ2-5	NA	CASSLGSQLGTPTRGTQYF	TGTGCCAGCAGTTTAGGTTCTCAGTTAGGAACCCCTACACGGGGGACCCAGTACTTC
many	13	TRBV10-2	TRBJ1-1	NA	CASISYMNTEAFF	TGCGCCAGCATATCATACATGAACACTGAAGCTTTCTTT
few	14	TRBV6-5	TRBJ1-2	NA	CASSYLPNRDGYTF	TGTGCCAGCAGTTACCTCCCCAACAGGGATGGCTACACCTTC
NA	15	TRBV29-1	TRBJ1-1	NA	CSVTLDSRMNTEAFF	TGCAGTGTAACCCTGGACTCCCGTATGAACACTGAAGCTTTCTTT
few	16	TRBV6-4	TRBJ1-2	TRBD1	CASSPGQGPTNYGYTF	TGTGCCAGCAGCCCCGGACAGGGACCGACTAACTATGGCTACACCTTC
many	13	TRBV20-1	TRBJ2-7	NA	CSAGKTATYEQYF	TGCAGTGCTGGGAAGACGGCTACCTACGAGCAGTACTTC
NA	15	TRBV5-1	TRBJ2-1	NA	CASSPSVGGINEQFF	TGCGCCAGCAGCCCGTCCGTAGGCGGGATCAATGAGCAGTTCTTC
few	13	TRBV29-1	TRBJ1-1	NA	CSVDRAVNTEAFF	TGCAGCGTTGATCGGGCTGTAAACACTGAAGCTTTCTTT
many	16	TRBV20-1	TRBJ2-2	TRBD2	CSARAASGRIGGELFF	TGCAGTGCTAGGGCAGCTAGCGGGAGGATCGGCGGGGAGCTGTTTTTT
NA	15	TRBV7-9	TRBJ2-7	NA	CASSLVQSLSYEQYF	TGTGCCAGCAGCTTAGTCCAGTCTCTCTCCTACGAGCAGTACTTC
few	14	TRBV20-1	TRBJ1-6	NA	CSAPGGSYNSPLHF	TGCAGTGCCCCGGGAGGATCCTATAATTCACCCCTCCACTTT
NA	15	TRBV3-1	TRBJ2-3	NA	CASSRGLVSTDTQYF	TGTGCCAGCAGCCGTGGCTTAGTTTCCACAGATACGCAGTATTTT
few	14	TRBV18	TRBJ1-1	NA	CASLPRAFFTEAFF	TGTGCCAGCTTGCCTCGCGCATTTTTCACTGAAGCTTTCTTT
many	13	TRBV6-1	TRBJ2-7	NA	CASSKQESYEQYF	TGTGCCAGCAGCAAACAGGAGTCCTACGAGCAGTACTTC
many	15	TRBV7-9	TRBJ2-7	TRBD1	CASSSYRTGRNEQYF	TGTGCCAGCAGCTCTTATCGGACAGGTCGGAACGAGCAGTACTTC
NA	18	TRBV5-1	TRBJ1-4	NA	CASSLEGIHRSTNEKLFF	TGCGCCAGCAGCTTGGAGGGGATCCACCGTTCAACTAATGAAAAACTGTTTTTT
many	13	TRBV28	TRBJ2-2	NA	CASTPPRAGELFF	TGTGCCAGCACCCCCCCAAGGGCCGGGGAGCTGTTTTTT
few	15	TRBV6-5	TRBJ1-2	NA	CASSYSGGLRGGHTF	TGTGCCAGCAGTTACTCCGGAGGGCTTAGGGGAGGTCACACCTTC